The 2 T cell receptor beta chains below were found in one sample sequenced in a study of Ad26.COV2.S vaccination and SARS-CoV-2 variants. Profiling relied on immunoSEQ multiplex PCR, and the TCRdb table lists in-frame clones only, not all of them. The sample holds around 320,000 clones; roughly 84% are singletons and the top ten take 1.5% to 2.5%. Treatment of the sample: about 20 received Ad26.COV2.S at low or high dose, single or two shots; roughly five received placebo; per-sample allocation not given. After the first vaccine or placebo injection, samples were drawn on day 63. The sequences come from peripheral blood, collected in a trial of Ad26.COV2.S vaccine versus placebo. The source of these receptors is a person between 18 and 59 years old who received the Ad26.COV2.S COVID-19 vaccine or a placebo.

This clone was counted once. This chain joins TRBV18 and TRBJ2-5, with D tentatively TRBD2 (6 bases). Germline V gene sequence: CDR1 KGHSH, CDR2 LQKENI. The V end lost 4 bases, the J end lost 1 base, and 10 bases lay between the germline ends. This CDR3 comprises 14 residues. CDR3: CASSLNGGQETQYF. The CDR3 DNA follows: TGTGCCAGCTCACTAAACGGGGGCCAAGAGACCCAGTACTTC.

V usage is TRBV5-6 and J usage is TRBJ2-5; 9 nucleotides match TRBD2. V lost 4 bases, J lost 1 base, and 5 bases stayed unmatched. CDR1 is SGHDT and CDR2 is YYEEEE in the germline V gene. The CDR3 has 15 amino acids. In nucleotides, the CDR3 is TGTGCCAGCAGCACCATGCGGGGGGGCCAAGAGACCCAGTACTTC. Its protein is CASSTMRGGQETQYF.